These 8 T cell receptor beta chains were sequenced from one sample in a study of blood T cell repertoires in COVID-19. TCRdb's table, derived via immunoSEQ multiplex PCR, lists solely in-frame clones and lacks some. The data contain roughly 260,000 clones, around nine tenths of them singletons. The sequenced sample consisted of PBMCs or T cells enriched from blood (not recorded which). These receptors all stem from a woman between 18 and 29 years old who had recovered from COVID-19.

The CDR3 DNA is TGTGCCAGCAGTGCGGACAGGGGGTACCAGCCCCAGCATTTT. This gives the protein CASSADRGYQPQHF. The rearrangement joins TRBV2 to TRBJ1-5, with 10 nucleotides matching TRBD1. The junction had 4 bases not matched to a gene; V was cut back by 4 bases and J by 7 bases. This CDR3 is 14 amino acids long. The V gene's germline CDR1 is SNHLY and CDR2 FYNNEI.

The rearrangement joins TRBV19 to TRBJ2-6; 9 bases align to TRBD1. CDR1 is LNHDA, CDR2 SQIVND, per germline (reference sequence). Losses at the gene ends were 8 bases for V and 0 bases for J; bases not matched to a gene: 8. This CDR3 has 17 residues. As DNA, the CDR3 is TGTGCCAGTGGGACAGGGCCCAAAGACTCTGGGGCCAACGTCCTGACTTTC. The encoded protein is CASGTGPKDSGANVLTF.

This clone occurred once. CDR3 in amino acids: CASSSRWTGSYEQYF. CDR3 in DNA: TGCGCCAGCAGCTCCCGTTGGACAGGCTCCTACGAGCAGTACTTC. This chain connects TRBV5-1 to TRBJ2-7, with TRBD1 matching 7 bases. The CDR3 spans 15 residues. CDR1 and CDR2 (germline): SGHRS, YFSETQ. J was trimmed by 0 bases and V by 3 bases; bases with no gene match: 6.

The J gene is TRBJ2-3, the V gene TRBV5-1; 9 bases fit TRBD2. Trimming took 0 bases from V and 0 from J; bases not matched to a gene: 8. CDR1 is SGHRS, CDR2 YFSETQ, per germline. The CDR3 extends over 18 amino acids. The DNA of the CDR3 is TGCGCCAGCAGCTTGGCGCGTTGGCTAGCGGGGAGCACAGATACGCAGTATTTT. Translating it yields CASSLARWLAGSTDTQYF.

The chain recombines TRBV2 with TRBJ1-5, with 7 bases aligning to TRBD1. The CDR3 consists of 15 residues. V trimming: 6 bases; J trimming: 1 base; junction bases outside the gene matches: 6. Germline V gives CDR1 SNHLY, CDR2 FYNNEI. CDR3 sequence: CASSFGTVSNQPQHF. CDR3 sequence (DNA): TGTGCCAGCAGCTTTGGGACAGTGAGCAATCAGCCCCAGCATTTT.

CDR3 residues: CASHGQGAGTSGKNIQYF. CDR3 bases: TGTGCCAGCCATGGACAAGGGGCCGGGACTAGCGGAAAAAACATTCAGTACTTC. The chain recombines TRBV2 with TRBJ2-4; 11 nucleotides agree with TRBD2. The CDR3 has 18 residues. Per germline, CDR1 SNHLY and CDR2 FYNNEI. V shed 8 bases, J shed 4 bases, and the junction held 16 bases outside the gene matches. The whole variable domain, filled in from reference TRBV2 and TRBJ2-4, reads EPEVTQTPSHQVTQMGQEVILRCVPISNHLYFYWYRQILGQKVEFLVSFYNNEISEKSEIFDDQFSVERPDGSNFTLKIRSTKLEDSAMYFCASHGQGAGTSGKNIQYFGAGTRLSVL.

The gene calls are TRBV5-4 and TRBJ2-3; D possibly corresponds to TRBD1 (6 bases). CDR3 size: 14 residues. Germline values: CDR1 SGHNT, CDR2 YYREEE (reference sequence). V lost 1 base and J 3 bases, leaving 9 bases between the germline ends. CDR3 nucleotide sequence: TGTGCCAGCAGCTTGTTAACAGGGACAGATACGCAGTATTTT. Protein sequence: CASSLLTGTDTQYF. The variable domain in full, with the rest retrieved from reference TRBV5-4 and TRBJ2-3, is ETGVTQSPTHLIKTRGQQVTLRCSSQSGHNTVSWYQQALGQGPQFIFQYYREEENGRGNFPPRFSGLQFPNYSSELNVNALELDDSALYLCASSLLTGTDTQYFGPGTRLTVL.

V is TRBV24-1 and J is TRBJ2-7; tentatively, D is TRBD1 (5 bases). CDR3 length equals 14 residues. The V gene's germline CDR1 is KGHDR and CDR2 SFDVKD. Trimming removed 9 bases at V and 1 base at J, with 15 bases between. CDR3 coding DNA: TGTGCCACCCGGACGTTAGGGGATTCCTACGAGCAGTACTTC. Residues: CATRTLGDSYEQYF.